What follows is one T cell receptor (beta chain) and its context. The antigen this receptor binds is unknown. Per-base quality was not reported, and no clone a single base away is much larger than it. This record comes from a study of T cell responses to AZD1222 COVID-19 vaccine (dated by TCRdb to the early 2020s). About the full investigation: Because spike-specific TCR depth and breadth did not differ between the two schedules, AZD1222 recipients who got a second dose at roughly 4 weeks were pooled with those who got a second dose at roughly 12 weeks. A total of approximately 240 trial participants underwent TCR sequencing, of whom roughly 210 had received two doses of AZD1222 and approximately 25 had received two doses of the MenACWY control vaccine. Trial participants were enrolled into age subgroups of 18-55, 56-69 and 70-plus years, which contained around 150, 28 and 57 TCR-sequenced participants, respectively.

The CDR3 regions of human TCRbeta chains were subjected to immunosequencing. The authors processed their data as follows. TCRs in the repertoires were compared against a reference library of SARS-CoV-2-specific TCRs that had been generated with the MIRA antigen-specificity platform. Breadth was defined as the fraction of unique TCRs that were SARS-CoV-2-associated. Depth was defined as the fraction of total T cells that were SARS-CoV-2-associated. Using the MIRA data, each spike-specific TCR was mapped to the spike region that the TCR reacts to and placed in a CD4 or CD8 class. Log10-transformed breadth and depth values were compared by one-way ANOVA with Sidak's multiple comparisons tests. The immuneACCESS repertoire file appears here via TCRdb, limited to in-frame rearrangements. These files lack a portion of the clones; in checked studies, under half of the deficit traces to unresolved V genes, and the cause of the others is not known. Clone size and V and J calls were adopted from that table, with D and trimming inferred from the DNA. Present in this sample are roughly 150,000 clones, over 75% of which were seen just once. The ten largest account for around 8% of the sample.

Overall study results and their limits: Nearly half of unique spike-specific TCRs reportedly recognized epitopes outside regions mutated in the B.1.351 and B.1.1.7 variants. Because no day 14 peak-response samples were available, the repertoires could be characterized only after the peak T cell response. The whole spike protein was spanned by vaccine-associated CD4 TCRs, and dominant responses were seen in regions 160-218 and 743-854. A significant rise in spike-specific TCR breadth and depth was observed after two AZD1222 doses relative to day 0 and relative to MenACWY recipients. Most participants were white British and females outnumbered males, and the authors suggested that clonal diversity may have been underestimated. In the small 56-69-year group, the increase in depth fell short of significance, most likely because of low power. Conclusions about previously exposed vaccinees were limited because only 5 or 6 AZD1222 recipients were SARS-CoV-2 seropositive at baseline.

In the paper's terms, the time point label means: baseline before first vaccination. Vaccinee samples came from UK trials COV001 and COV002, including a single-blind randomized controlled phase 2/3 trial of AZD1222 (ChAdOx1 nCoV-19) in healthy adults. Trial participant PBMC samples were collected at day 0 and day 28 after the second dose for TCRbeta chain sequencing. Via the germline V gene, CDR1 is SNHLY and CDR2 FYNNEI. The trim is 9 bases for V and 4 bases for J, with a gap of 12 bases between the germline ends. From cysteine to phenylalanine, the CDR3 is 12 amino acids long. Solely the CDR3 DNA is kept, with 36 bases framed from the first base.

Sequencing was performed on peripheral blood, taken on day 0 of AZD1222 vaccination. This sequence was found in an adult in good health. This chain is built from TRBV2 and TRBJ1-2; the D segment could be TRBD1, given 6 matching bases. The CDR3 loop reads CASRSDSYGYTF. The bases read TGTGCCAGTCGATCGGACAGCTATGGCTACACCTTC.